Described below is a single TCR beta chain sequence and its context. The sample originates from a study of blood T cell repertoires in COVID-19. Turning to the study itself: Nucleic acid was either cDNA or gDNA, and it came from T cells, B-cell-depleted T cells, or PBMCs.

TCRdb keeps only in-frame clones here, not all; method: immunoSEQ multiplex PCR. The sample has some 150,000 clones, over 75% seen once. Germline CDR1 and CDR2: SGHVS and FNYEAQ. J lost 0 bases, V lost 5 bases, and 8 bases had no gene match. CDR3 size: 18 residues. This chain joins TRBV7-6 and TRBJ2-1, with 12 nucleotides matching TRBD2. The TCR was taken from a human donor in a cohort sampled during active COVID-19. Input material: peripheral blood. CDR3 loop: CASSPGLAGASSYNEQFF. For the CDR3, the DNA is TGTGCCAGCAGCCCGGGACTAGCGGGTGCGAGCTCCTACAATGAGCAGTTCTTC. Supplemented by reference TRBV7-6 and TRBJ2-1, the full variable domain reads GAGVSQSPRYKVTKRGQDVALRCDPISGHVSLYWYRQALGQGPEFLTYFNYEAQQDKSGLPNDRFSAERPEGSISTLTIQRTEQRDSAMYRCASSPGLAGASSYNEQFFGPGTRLTVL.